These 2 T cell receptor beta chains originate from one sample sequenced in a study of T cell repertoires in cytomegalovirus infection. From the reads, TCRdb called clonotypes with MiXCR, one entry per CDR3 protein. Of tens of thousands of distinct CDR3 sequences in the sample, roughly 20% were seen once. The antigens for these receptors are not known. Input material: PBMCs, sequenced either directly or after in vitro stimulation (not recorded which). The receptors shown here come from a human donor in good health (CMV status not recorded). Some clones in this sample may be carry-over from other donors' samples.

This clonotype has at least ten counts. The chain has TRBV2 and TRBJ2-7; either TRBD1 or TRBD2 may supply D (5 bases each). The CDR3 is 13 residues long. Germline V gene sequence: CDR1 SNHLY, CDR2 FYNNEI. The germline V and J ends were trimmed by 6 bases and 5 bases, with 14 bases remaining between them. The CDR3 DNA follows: TGTGCCAGCAGCCAAGGGGACCCCCACGAGCAGTACTTC. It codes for CASSQGDPHEQYF.

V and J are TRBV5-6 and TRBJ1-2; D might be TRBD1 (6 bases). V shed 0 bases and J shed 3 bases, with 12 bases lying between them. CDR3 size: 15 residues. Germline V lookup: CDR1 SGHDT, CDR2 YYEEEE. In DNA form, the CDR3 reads TGTGCCAGCAGCTTGGTGGGGGGCACCGACTATGGCTACACCTTC. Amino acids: CASSLVGGTDYGYTF.